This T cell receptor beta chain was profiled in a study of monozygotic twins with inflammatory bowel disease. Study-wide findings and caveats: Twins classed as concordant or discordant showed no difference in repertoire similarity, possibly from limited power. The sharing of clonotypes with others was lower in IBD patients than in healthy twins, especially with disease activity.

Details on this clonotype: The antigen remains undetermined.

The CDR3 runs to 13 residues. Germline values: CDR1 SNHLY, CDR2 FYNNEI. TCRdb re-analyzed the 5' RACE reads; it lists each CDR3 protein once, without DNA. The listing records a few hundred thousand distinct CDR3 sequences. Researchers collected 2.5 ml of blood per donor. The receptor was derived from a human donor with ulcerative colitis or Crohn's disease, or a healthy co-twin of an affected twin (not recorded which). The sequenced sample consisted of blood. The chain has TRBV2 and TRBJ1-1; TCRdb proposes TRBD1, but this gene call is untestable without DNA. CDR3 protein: CASINRGGTEAFF.